The clone carrying this T cell receptor beta chain has ten or more counts. Its antigen is not known. After removal of 2 bases from V and 2 bases from J, the junction contained 10 bases not matched to a gene. The CDR3 runs to 17 residues. Germline V gives CDR1 SGHTA, CDR2 FQGNSA. This specimen comes from a study of read filtering for tumor transcriptome and immune sequencing. Whole-study context: R-ISS stage counts were 8 for I, roughly 16 for II, 6 or 7 for III. General observations from the study: Without single-read clonotypes, shared clonotype proportions correlated more between IR-seq and RNA-seq.

Molecular barcoded adaptors covering alpha/delta and beta/gamma chains were used on 400 to 450 ng RNA. Via MiXCR, TCRdb re-called the reads, giving one row per CDR3 protein. The table records some 120,000 distinct CDR3 sequences, about an eighth of them present only once. The V and J genes are TRBV7-2 and TRBJ2-3; 7 bases are shared with TRBD2. This receptor was taken from a donor at least 40 years old with multiple myeloma. The specimen sequenced was a population of CD138-negative cells sorted from bone marrow. The CDR3 is CASSLLGLAESTDTQYF. The CDR3 nucleotides are TGTGCCAGCAGCTTATTAGGGCTAGCGGAATCCACAGATACGCAGTATTTT.